Presented here are 14 T cell receptor beta chains from one specimen sequenced in a study of cytomegalovirus exposure and HLA in healthy donors. PCR used 60 Vbeta primers and 13 Jbeta primers. The assay was immunoSEQ multiplex PCR, and TCRdb's table has in-frame clones only and misses some. The sample shows 100,000 to 150,000 clones, 70% to 80% of them seen only once. The sequenced sample was PBMCs. These receptors were obtained from a man aged 45-65 years in good health and CMV-seronegative.

This clone came up a few times. Within the sample, other DNA sequences also encode this same CDR3. The chain couples TRBV6-5 to TRBJ1-2; D is unresolved. Germline CDR1 MNHEY, CDR2 SVGAGI. The CDR3 runs to 13 residues. Trimming shortened V by 5 bases and J by 6 bases, and 13 bases separated the two germline ends. The CDR3 loop reads CASSPDSGHGYTF. CDR3 DNA sequence: TGTGCCAGCAGTCCGGACTCCGGACATGGCTACACCTTC.

The J gene is TRBJ2-3, the V gene TRBV5-1; tentative D call: TRBD2 (5 bases). Germline V lookup: CDR1 SGHRS, CDR2 YFSETQ. V dropped 1 base and J dropped 3 bases, with 12 bases sitting between them. The CDR3 spans 15 residues. The CDR3 nucleotides read TGCGCCAGCAGCTTGTTCGGGGTTGGGACAGATACGCAGTATTTT. It specifies CASSLFGVGTDTQYF.

The rearrangement links TRBV7-2 to TRBJ1-4; no reliable D call. V lost 2 bases and J 7 bases, leaving 11 bases between the germline ends. This CDR3 has 14 residues. Germline V lookup: CDR1 SGHTA, CDR2 FQGNSA. CDR3 in DNA: TGTGCCAGCAGCTTATACGGAGTCCGTGAAAAACTGTTTTTT. Protein sequence: CASSLYGVREKLFF. The full variable domain, rest sourced from reference TRBV7-2 and TRBJ1-4, is GAGVSQSPSNKVTEKGKDVELRCDPISGHTALYWYRQSLGQGLEFLIYFQGNSAPDKSGLPSDRFSAERTGGSVSTLTIQRTQQEDSAVYLCASSLYGVREKLFFGSGTQLSVL.

This rearrangement joins TRBV11-2 to TRBJ2-2; tentatively, D is TRBD1 (5 bases). Germline CDR1 reads SGHAT; CDR2 reads FQNNGV. The CDR3 is 15 amino acids. V lost 2 bases, J lost 3 bases, and 10 bases lay in between. The CDR3 nucleotides are TGTGCCAGCAGCTTATCTCCAGGGTACACCGGGGAGCTGTTTTTT. This translates into CASSLSPGYTGELFF.

CDR3 amino acids: CASSSQGQGGGYTF. Written as DNA, the CDR3 is TGTGCCAGCAGCTCCCAGGGACAGGGCGGTGGCTACACCTTC. J is TRBJ1-2 and V is TRBV11-2, with 9 bases fitting TRBD1. With V trimmed by 4 bases and J by 7 bases, 7 bases remained unmatched. This CDR3 has 14 amino acids. CDR1 SGHAT and CDR2 FQNNGV come from the germline V gene.

This rearrangement joins TRBV9 to TRBJ2-2; D may be TRBD2 (7 bases). The V and J ends lost 5 bases and 7 bases respectively, with 12 bases between them. This CDR3 has 13 residues. Germline lookup yields CDR1 SGDLS and CDR2 YYNGEE. The CDR3 region has the DNA TGTGCCAGCAGGGCAGGGGAGGGCGGGGAGCTGTTTTTT. Its protein is CASRAGEGGELFF.

The gene calls are TRBV6-1 and TRBJ2-7; 9 nucleotides align to TRBD1. Looked up from germline, CDR1 is MNHNS and CDR2 is SASEGT. The junction had 6 bases not matched to a gene; V was cut back by 6 bases and J by 3 bases. The CDR3 runs to 14 residues. The CDR3 is CASRTGGVFYEQYF. The CDR3 DNA reads as TGTGCCAGCAGGACAGGGGGGGTCTTCTACGAGCAGTACTTC.

This chain joins TRBV21-1 and TRBJ1-4. TRBV21-1 is a pseudogene locus. The CDR3 totals 16 residues. CDR3 amino acids: CASSKDGGDVNEKLFF. In nucleotides, the CDR3 is TGTGCCAGCAGCAAAGATGGAGGAGACGTTAATGAAAAACTGTTTTTT.

This clone was detected a few times. The V and J genes are TRBV5-1 and TRBJ1-2, with D perhaps TRBD1 (6 bases). The V end was cut by 3 bases, the J end by 4 bases, with 10 bases between. Germline V gene sequence: CDR1 SGHRS, CDR2 YFSETQ. The CDR3 has 13 residues. CDR3 protein: CASSYTGTYGYTF. The CDR3 coding sequence is TGCGCCAGCAGCTACACAGGGACCTATGGCTACACCTTC.

This chain connects TRBV5-4 to TRBJ2-3; tentative D call: TRBD1 (5 bases). Germline V CDR1 and CDR2: SGHNT, YYREEE (reference sequence). The CDR3 loop spans 15 amino acids. The germline V and J ends were trimmed by 4 bases and 2 bases, with 14 bases remaining between them. CDR3 protein: CASSLDLRATDTQYF. Written as DNA, the CDR3 is TGTGCCAGCAGCCTAGACCTCAGGGCCACAGATACGCAGTATTTT. Together with reference TRBV5-4 and TRBJ2-3, the CDR3 gives the full variable domain: ETGVTQSPTHLIKTRGQQVTLRCSSQSGHNTVSWYQQALGQGPQFIFQYYREEENGRGNFPPRFSGLQFPNYSSELNVNALELDDSALYLCASSLDLRATDTQYFGPGTRLTVL.

The chain couples TRBV6-1 to TRBJ1-1; 9 bases fit TRBD1. Germline assignment: CDR1 MNHNS and CDR2 SASEGT. V shed 6 bases and J 11 bases; nucleotides not matched to a gene: 7. The CDR3 has 12 residues. For the CDR3, the DNA is TGTGCCAGCAGGGCCTACAGGGGGCGGGCTTTCTTT. This encodes CASRAYRGRAFF.

The chain combines TRBV18 with TRBJ1-3; a possible D gene is TRBD1 (5 bases). The CDR3 spans 14 residues. Deletions cut 3 bases from V and 3 bases from J, with 9 bases between. Germline CDR1 and CDR2: KGHSH and LQKENI. The CDR3 reads CASSPDSFGNTIYF. The DNA of the CDR3 is TGTGCCAGCTCACCCGACAGCTTTGGAAACACCATATATTTT. The full variable domain, rest sourced from reference TRBV18 and TRBJ1-3, is NAGVMQNPRHLVRRRGQEARLRCSPMKGHSHVYWYRQLPEEGLKFMVYLQKENIIDESGMPKERFSAEFPKEGPSILRIQQVVRGDSAAYFCASSPDSFGNTIYFGEGSWLTVV.

The chain employs TRBV5-4 and TRBJ2-7; 12 bases are shared with TRBD1. CDR1 is SGHNT, CDR2 YYREEE, per germline (reference sequence). The CDR3 is made up of 17 amino acids. J was trimmed by 5 bases and V by 0 bases; bases with no gene match: 9. CDR3 sequence reads: CASSLGGPGTGGDEQYF. CDR3 sequence (DNA): TGTGCCAGCAGCTTGGGGGGTCCCGGGACAGGGGGCGACGAGCAGTACTTC.

The CDR3 loop is CASSQGEGFGNEQFF. Here the CDR3 DNA reads TGCGCCAGCAGCCAAGGTGAGGGATTCGGCAATGAGCAGTTCTTC. The chain carries TRBV4-3 and TRBJ2-1; D possibly corresponds to TRBD2 (5 bases). Trimming cost V 1 base and J 6 bases, with 13 bases left between them. The CDR3 spans 15 residues. In germline, CDR1 is LGHNA, CDR2 YSLEER.